This T cell receptor (beta chain) appears in the sequencing data of a study of blood T cell repertoires in COVID-19. Trimming cost V 3 bases and J 5 bases; bases outside gene matches: 3. The V gene's germline CDR1 is SGHNT and CDR2 YYREEE (reference sequence). The CDR3 has 14 residues. Followed longitudinally, the Seattle patients had been enrolled during active infection. In the source study's methods: For nucleated cells, counts were estimated from reference gene primer amplification. Method: immunoSEQ multiplex PCR; TCRdb's copy keeps in-frame clones and lacks some. V, J and clone size reflect that table, while D and trimming were determined from the DNA. The repertoire consists of about 480,000 clones, with roughly nine tenths occurring once and the leading ten covering roughly 7.4%.

This chain connects TRBV5-4 to TRBJ1-4, with 8 bases aligning to TRBD1. The sequencing input was peripheral blood. The TCR was taken from a woman between 50 and 59 years old with COVID-19, enrolled during active disease. CDR3 sequence: CASSSGQANEKLFF. CDR3 DNA sequence: TGTGCCAGCAGCTCGGGACAGGCGAATGAAAAACTGTTTTTT.